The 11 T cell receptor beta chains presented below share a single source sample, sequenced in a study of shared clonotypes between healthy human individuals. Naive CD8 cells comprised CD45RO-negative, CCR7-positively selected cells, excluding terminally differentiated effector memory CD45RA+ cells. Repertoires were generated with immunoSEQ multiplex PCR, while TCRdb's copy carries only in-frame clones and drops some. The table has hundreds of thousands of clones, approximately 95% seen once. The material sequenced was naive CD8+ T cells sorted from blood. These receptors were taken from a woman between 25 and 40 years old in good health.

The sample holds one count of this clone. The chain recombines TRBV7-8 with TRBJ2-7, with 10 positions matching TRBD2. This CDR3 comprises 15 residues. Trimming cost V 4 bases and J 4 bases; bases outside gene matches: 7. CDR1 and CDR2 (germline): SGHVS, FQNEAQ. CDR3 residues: CASSSSLAGAYEQYF. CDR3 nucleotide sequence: TGTGCCAGCAGCTCCTCCCTAGCGGGAGCTTACGAGCAGTACTTC.

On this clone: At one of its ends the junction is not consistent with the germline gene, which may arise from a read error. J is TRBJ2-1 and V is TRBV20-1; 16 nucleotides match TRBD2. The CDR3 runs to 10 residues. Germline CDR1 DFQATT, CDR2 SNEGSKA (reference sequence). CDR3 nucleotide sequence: TGCAGGAAGGGACTAGCGGGAGGGGTCTTC. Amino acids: CRKGLAGGVF.

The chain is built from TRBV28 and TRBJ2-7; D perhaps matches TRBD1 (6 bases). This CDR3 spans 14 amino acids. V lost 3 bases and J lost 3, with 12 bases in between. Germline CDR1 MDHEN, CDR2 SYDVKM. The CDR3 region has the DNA TGTGCCAGCAGTTTGAACAGGGCGGGCTACGAGCAGTACTTC. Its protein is CASSLNRAGYEQYF.

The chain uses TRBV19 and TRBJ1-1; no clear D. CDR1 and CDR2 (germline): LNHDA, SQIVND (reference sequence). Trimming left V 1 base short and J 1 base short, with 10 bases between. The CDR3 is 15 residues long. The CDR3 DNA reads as TGTGCCAGTAGTATAGGGCAGACTCAGAACACTGAAGCTTTCTTT. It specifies CASSIGQTQNTEAFF.

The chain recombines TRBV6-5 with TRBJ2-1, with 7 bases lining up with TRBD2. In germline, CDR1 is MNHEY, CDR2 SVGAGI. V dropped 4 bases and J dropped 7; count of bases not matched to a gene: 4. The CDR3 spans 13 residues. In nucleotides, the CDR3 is TGTGCCAGCAGTTGGACTAGAGCAAATGAGCAGTTCTTC. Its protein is CASSWTRANEQFF.

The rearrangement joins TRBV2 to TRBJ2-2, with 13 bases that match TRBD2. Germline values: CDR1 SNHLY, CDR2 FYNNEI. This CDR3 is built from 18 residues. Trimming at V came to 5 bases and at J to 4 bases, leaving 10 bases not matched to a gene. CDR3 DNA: TGTGCCAGCAGTAAACGGACTAGCGGGAGAAGGGGCACCGGGGAGCTGTTTTTT. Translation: CASSKRTSGRRGTGELFF.

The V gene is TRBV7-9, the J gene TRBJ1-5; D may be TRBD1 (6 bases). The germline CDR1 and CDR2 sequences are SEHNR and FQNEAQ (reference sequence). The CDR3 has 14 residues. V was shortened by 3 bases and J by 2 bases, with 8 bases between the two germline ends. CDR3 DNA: TGTGCCAGCAGCTTCGCAGGGGGCAATCAGCCCCAGCATTTT. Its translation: CASSFAGGNQPQHF.

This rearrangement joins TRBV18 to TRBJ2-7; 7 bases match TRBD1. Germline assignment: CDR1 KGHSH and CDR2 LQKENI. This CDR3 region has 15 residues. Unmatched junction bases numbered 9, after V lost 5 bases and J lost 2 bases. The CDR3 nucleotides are TGTGCCAGCTCATCCCCGGGACAGAGGACCTACGAGCAGTACTTC. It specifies CASSSPGQRTYEQYF.

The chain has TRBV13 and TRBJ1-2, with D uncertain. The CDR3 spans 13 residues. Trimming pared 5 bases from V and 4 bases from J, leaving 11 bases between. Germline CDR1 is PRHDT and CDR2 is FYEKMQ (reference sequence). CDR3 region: CASSLESSYGYTF. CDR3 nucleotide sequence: TGTGCCAGCAGCCTAGAGTCTTCCTATGGCTACACCTTC.

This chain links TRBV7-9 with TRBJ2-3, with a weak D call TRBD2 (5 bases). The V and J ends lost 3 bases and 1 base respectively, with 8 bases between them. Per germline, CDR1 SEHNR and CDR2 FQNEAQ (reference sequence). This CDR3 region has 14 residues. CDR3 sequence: CASSFEGRTDTQYF. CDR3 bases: TGTGCCAGCAGCTTCGAGGGTCGCACAGATACGCAGTATTTT.

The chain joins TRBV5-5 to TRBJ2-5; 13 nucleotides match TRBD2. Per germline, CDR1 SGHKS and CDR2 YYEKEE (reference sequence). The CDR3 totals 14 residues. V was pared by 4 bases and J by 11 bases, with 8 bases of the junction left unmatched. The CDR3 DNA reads TGTGCCAGCAGCCCGGGACTAGCGGGGCAGGTTCAGTACTTC. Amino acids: CASSPGLAGQVQYF.